These 22 T cell receptor beta chains share one sample of origin, sequenced in a study of shared clonotypes between healthy human individuals. The repertoire was sequenced with immunoSEQ multiplex PCR; TCRdb's copy has only in-frame clones and lacks some. Altogether around 700,000 clones are present, approximately 75% being singletons, with the ten largest covering 1.5% to 2%. The sample consisted of memory CD4+ T cells sorted from blood. Described subset: CD45RA-negative fraction. The receptors shown here come from a woman aged 25-40 years in good health.

Of note for this clone: This sample also contains other DNA sequences that code for the same CDR3. V gene TRBV5-1 combines with J gene TRBJ2-7, with 13 bases lining up with TRBD2. The length of the CDR3 is 15 residues. Germline V lookup: CDR1 SGHRS, CDR2 YFSETQ. Losses at the gene ends were 4 bases for V and 4 bases for J; bases not matched to a gene: 5. This CDR3 reads CASSPRLAGGYEQYF. The CDR3 DNA reads as TGCGCCAGCAGCCCCAGACTAGCGGGAGGATACGAGCAGTACTTC.

This clone was seen just once. The chain couples TRBV18 to TRBJ2-5, with D unclear. V was clipped by 3 bases and J by 0 bases, with 11 bases between them. In germline, CDR1 is KGHSH, CDR2 LQKENI. This CDR3 region has 15 residues. The CDR3 here is CASSPISADQETQYF. In nucleotides, the CDR3 is TGTGCCAGCTCACCGATCTCGGCGGACCAAGAGACCCAGTACTTC.

The rearrangement uses TRBV21-1 and TRBJ2-7; the table calls TRBD2, which could not be checked here. TRBV21-1 is a documented pseudogene. The CDR3 is 17 residues long. The CDR3 protein is CASSNRSSGRASYEQYF. The DNA for the CDR3 is TGTGCCAGCAGCAATCGATCATCCGGGAGGGCCTCCTACGAGCAGTACTTC.

This clone has more than one count but fewer than ten. The rearrangement uses TRBV27 and TRBJ2-1; 12 nucleotides align to TRBD2. The germline V gene encodes CDR1 MNHEY and CDR2 SMNVEV (reference sequence). The V and J ends lost 6 bases and 6 bases, in that order; junction bases with no gene match: 6. This CDR3 has 15 residues. CDR3 DNA: TGTGCCAGCAGACTTCTAGCGGGAGGGCTCAATGAGCAGTTCTTC. Translation gives CASRLLAGGLNEQFF.

The V and J genes are TRBV10-3 and TRBJ2-6; D possibly corresponds to TRBD2 (6 bases). Germline V gene lookup returns CDR1 ENHRY and CDR2 SYGVKD. V lost 4 bases and J lost 0, with 13 bases in between. The CDR3 is 17 residues long. In DNA form, the CDR3 reads TGTGCCATCAGTGCCGGGACCGGGAGCTCTGGGGCCAACGTCCTGACTTTC. Its translation is CAISAGTGSSGANVLTF.

This clone was observed a handful of times. The junction differs from germline at one of its ends, possibly a read error. The V gene is TRBV2, the J gene TRBJ2-1, with D perhaps being TRBD1 or TRBD2 (5 bases each). This CDR3 contains 11 residues. Germline assignment: CDR1 SNHLY and CDR2 FYNNEI. CDR3 in amino acids: CASGDPDRALF. CDR3 bases: TGTGCCAGCGGGGACCCGGACCGGGCCCTCTTC.

This rearrangement joins TRBV6-5 to TRBJ2-7, with unresolved D. V lost 6 bases, J lost 0 bases, and 15 bases lay in between. In germline, CDR1 is MNHEY, CDR2 SVGAGI. The length of the CDR3 is 15 residues. CDR3 nucleotide sequence: TGTGCCAGCAGCCCCCGGTCGTACAGCTCCTACGAGCAGTACTTC. Its translation is CASSPRSYSSYEQYF.

The sample holds one count of this clone. This chain's CDR3 is CASSFQRPPGNEQFF. In nucleotides, the CDR3 is TGTGCCAGCAGTTTCCAGCGGCCCCCCGGCAATGAGCAGTTCTTC. This chain uses TRBV28 with TRBJ2-1; D is possibly TRBD2 (5 bases). Per the germline V gene, CDR1 is MDHEN and CDR2 is SYDVKM. This CDR3 region has 15 residues. Trimming shortened V by 3 bases and J by 6 bases, and 15 bases separated the two germline ends.

The CDR3: CASSEAQYSATNEKLFF. CDR3 DNA sequence: TGTGCCAGCAGTGAAGCGCAGTACAGTGCAACTAATGAAAAACTGTTTTTT. This chain connects TRBV2 to TRBJ1-4; no reliable D call. CDR1 and CDR2 (germline): SNHLY, FYNNEI. Trimming removed 0 bases from V and 0 bases from J, with 11 bases in between. The CDR3 is 17 residues long.

This rearrangement joins TRBV11-2 to TRBJ1-2; TRBD1 is a possible D gene (5 bases). Germline CDR1 SGHAT, CDR2 FQNNGV. V lost 4 bases, J lost 0 bases, and 12 bases lay in between. The CDR3 spans 15 residues. The CDR3 sequence: CASSSAGQPNYGYTF. CDR3 nucleotides: TGTGCCAGCAGCTCCGCGGGGCAACCTAACTATGGCTACACCTTC.

The chain links TRBV7-9 to TRBJ2-5; possibly TRBD1 for D (6 bases). Germline V gene data show CDR1 as SEHNR and CDR2 as FQNEAQ (reference sequence). The CDR3 is 14 amino acids. The V end lost 4 bases, the J end lost 5 bases, and 14 bases lay between the germline ends. The CDR3 is CASSSDSAIETQYF. The CDR3 region has the DNA TGTGCCAGCAGCTCGGACAGTGCAATTGAGACCCAGTACTTC.

This chain connects TRBV5-6 to TRBJ2-7; D gene unclear. In germline, CDR1 is SGHDT, CDR2 YYEEEE. CDR3 size: 16 residues. The V and J ends lost 3 bases and 3 bases respectively, with 19 bases between them. The CDR3 protein is CASSSYGYSPRYEQYF. CDR3 nucleotide sequence: TGTGCCAGCAGCTCATATGGGTACTCCCCCCGCTACGAGCAGTACTTC.

The V call is TRBV30, the J call TRBJ2-3; D call uncertain. Germline V gene sequence: CDR1 GTSNPN, CDR2 SVGIG (reference sequence). V lost 5 bases and J lost 2, with 8 bases in between. This CDR3 has 12 amino acids. CDR3 nucleotides: TGTGCCTGGGAAACGGCCACAGATACGCAGTATTTT. Translated, it gives CAWETATDTQYF.

This clone was recorded a few times. The sample has other DNA sequences that encode this CDR3 too. The gene calls are TRBV18 and TRBJ2-5; D gene unclear. The CDR3 has 14 residues. Trimming shortened V by 0 bases and J by 1 base, and 6 bases separated the two germline ends. Germline V lookup: CDR1 KGHSH, CDR2 LQKENI. CDR3 sequence reads: CASSPPHGQETQYF. The CDR3 coding sequence is TGTGCCAGCTCACCACCTCATGGCCAAGAGACCCAGTACTTC.

The chain uses TRBV6-4 and TRBJ2-5, with TRBD2 identical over 9 bases. Germline assignment: CDR1 MRHNA and CDR2 SNTAGT. This CDR3 comprises 20 residues. V shed 2 bases, J shed 0 bases, and the junction held 16 bases outside the gene matches. The CDR3 spells CASSDIYSGLATWYQETQYF. CDR3 nucleotide sequence: TGTGCCAGCAGTGACATATATTCGGGACTAGCAACTTGGTACCAAGAGACCCAGTACTTC.

This rearrangement joins TRBV12-5 to TRBJ2-3, with D uncertain. The germline CDR1 and CDR2 sequences are LGHNT and FRNRAP. V gave up 0 bases and J gave up 2 bases, with 12 bases separating them. There are 16 residues in the CDR3. CDR3 DNA sequence: TGTGCTAGTGGTTTGGTACTGGGTGGGATCACAGATACGCAGTATTTT. Its protein is CASGLVLGGITDTQYF.

The chain joins TRBV7-9 to TRBJ1-2; D is ambiguous. V was pared by 4 bases and J by 0 bases, with 9 bases between. The CDR3 has 14 residues. Per germline, CDR1 SEHNR and CDR2 FQNEAQ (reference sequence). Here the CDR3 DNA reads TGTGCCAGCAGCTCTCGCCCGGCTAACTATGGCTACACCTTC. Translated: CASSSRPANYGYTF. Full variable domain (outside the CDR3, taken from reference TRBV7-9 and TRBJ1-2): DTGVSQNPRHKITKRGQNVTFRCDPISEHNRLYWYRQTLGQGPEFLTYFQNEAQLEKSRLLSDRFSAERPKGSFSTLEIQRTEQGDSAMYLCASSSRPANYGYTFGSGTRLTVV.

The genes are TRBV7-8 and TRBJ2-7; perhaps TRBD1 as D (7 bases). Germline assignment: CDR1 SGHVS and CDR2 FQNEAQ. The CDR3 sequence is 21 residues long. Trimming left V 5 bases short and J 2 bases short, with 34 bases between. CDR3 DNA: TGTGCCAGCAGCCCGCGGAGGGGGCAGGATGGCGTATTTTTACTGGCCTACGAGCAGTACTTC. The encoded protein is CASSPRRGQDGVFLLAYEQYF.

The chain couples TRBV7-9 to TRBJ2-1; 10 bases are shared with TRBD1. CDR1 SEHNR and CDR2 FQNEAQ come from the germline V gene (reference sequence). V lost 5 bases, J lost 2 bases, and 12 bases stayed unmatched. The CDR3 is 18 residues long. CDR3 residues: CASSPGVGQGETYNEQFF. CDR3 in DNA: TGTGCCAGCAGCCCTGGGGTCGGACAGGGGGAGACCTACAATGAGCAGTTCTTC.

This clone was seen once. The chain employs TRBV28 and TRBJ1-2, with 7 bases identical to TRBD1. Trimming at V came to 6 bases and at J to 3 bases, leaving 4 bases not matched to a gene. The CDR3 runs to 13 residues. CDR1 and CDR2 from the germline V gene are MDHEN and SYDVKM. The CDR3 bases are TGTGCCAGCAGGCTAACAGGGGACTATGGCTACACCTTC. Translation: CASRLTGDYGYTF.

Here the CDR3 reads CASSLRGALNEQFF. CDR3 nucleotide sequence: TGTGCCAGCAGCTTGAGGGGGGCGCTTAATGAGCAGTTCTTC. The chain links TRBV7-9 to TRBJ2-1; D possibly matches TRBD1 or TRBD2 (6 bases each). Trimming stripped 3 bases from V and 7 bases from J, with 13 bases between. The CDR3 has 14 amino acids. Germline V gives CDR1 SEHNR, CDR2 FQNEAQ (reference sequence).

This chain links TRBV6-1 with TRBJ2-6; D is undetermined. Germline V gene data show CDR1 as MNHNS and CDR2 as SASEGT. The CDR3 runs to 18 residues. Trimming removed 2 bases from V and 0 bases from J, with 14 bases in between. DNA for the CDR3: TGTGCCAGCAGTGAACTCCAGATTTTCAACTCTGGGGCCAACGTCCTGACTTTC. Protein product: CASSELQIFNSGANVLTF.